The 16 T cell receptor beta chains presented below share a single source sample, sequenced in a study of T cells after yellow fever vaccination. TCRdb passed the 5' RACE reads through MiXCR, listing each CDR3 protein once. The sample includes some 160,000 distinct CDR3 sequences, about a tenth of them seen just once. Sequenced here: CD8+ T cells sorted from PBMCs, sampled 45 days after the yellow fever booster vaccination. The receptors shown here come from a man between 18 and 35 years old who received the YFV17D yellow fever vaccine.

The gene calls are TRBV4-1 and TRBJ2-5; TRBD2 might be the D (5 bases). The V end lost 0 bases, the J end lost 2 bases, and 16 bases lay between the germline ends. The V gene's germline CDR1 is MGHRA and CDR2 YSYEKL. The CDR3 has 17 residues. In nucleotides, the CDR3 is TGCGCCAGCAGCCAAGAGGCGTTGAGGGCGGAACAAGAGACCCAGTACTTC. As protein: CASSQEALRAEQETQYF.

V usage is TRBV12-5 and J usage is TRBJ2-5; tentative D call: TRBD2 (6 bases). V was pared by 4 bases and J by 5 bases, with 14 bases between. The CDR3 runs 14 residues. Germline CDR1 reads LGHNT; CDR2 reads FRNRAP. The CDR3 region is CASGSLAEGETQYF. CDR3 sequence (DNA): TGTGCTAGTGGTTCTTTGGCGGAGGGTGAGACCCAGTACTTC.

This clonotype showed up just a few times. The chain links TRBV6-2 or TRBV6-3 to TRBJ2-1; possibly TRBD1 for D (5 bases). Looked up from germline, CDR1 is MNHEY and CDR2 is SVGEGT. V was clipped by 2 bases and J by 14 bases, with 10 bases between them. This CDR3 is built from 11 residues. DNA of the CDR3: TGTGCCAGCAGTTACCCGCAGGGAAAGTTCTTC. Translating gives CASSYPQGKFF.

This clonotype showed up many times. The gene calls are TRBV6-4 and TRBJ2-2; D remains unclear. Per germline, CDR1 MRHNA and CDR2 SNTAGT. Trimming took 0 bases from V and 8 from J, leaving 7 bases between them. The CDR3 covers 13 residues. This CDR3 reads CASSDSIEGELFF. CDR3 coding DNA: TGTGCCAGCAGTGACTCGATTGAGGGGGAGCTGTTTTTT.

This clonotype was picked up many times. J is TRBJ2-1 and V is TRBV12-3 or TRBV12-4; D call uncertain. The ends were cut back, 9 bases at V and 5 bases at J, with 14 bases in the middle. The length of the CDR3 is 13 residues. This CDR3 reads CASSISGDNEQFF. The CDR3 bases are TGTGCCAGTTCAATCTCCGGAGACAATGAGCAGTTCTTC.

The J gene is TRBJ2-3, the V gene TRBV4-3; no firm D call. The V gene's germline CDR1 is LGHNA and CDR2 YSLEER. The CDR3 extends over 17 amino acids. V was clipped by 1 base and J by 2 bases, with 16 bases between them. CDR3 DNA sequence: TGCGCCAGCAGCCAAGCATTGTCTGACGAGTCCACAGATACGCAGTATTTT. It translates to CASSQALSDESTDTQYF.

CDR3 DNA sequence: TGCGCCAGCAGCTTGTACAGGGGTACTGAAGCTTTCTTT. It codes for CASSLYRGTEAFF. The gene calls are TRBV5-1 and TRBJ1-1; TRBD1 matches at 7 bases. The germline CDR1 and CDR2 sequences are SGHRS and YFSETQ. This CDR3 is 13 amino acids long. The J segment lost 5 bases and the V segment lost 1 base, leaving 2 bases of the junction unmatched.

This clonotype was seen more than once but under ten times. The chain is built from TRBV3-1 and TRBJ2-1; D is ambiguous. V lost 3 bases and J lost 8, with 11 bases in between. Germline lookup yields CDR1 LGHDT and CDR2 YNNKEL (reference sequence). The CDR3 is 13 residues long. The CDR3 sequence: CASSQGSSDEQFF. The DNA of the CDR3 is TGTGCCAGCAGCCAGGGTTCCTCGGATGAGCAGTTCTTC.

The J gene is TRBJ2-1, the V gene TRBV10-1; D not resolved. The germline V gene encodes CDR1 WNHNN and CDR2 SYGVQD (reference sequence). Between the trimmed V and J ends, which lost 0 bases and 8 bases, there was a span of 14 bases. The CDR3 length is 15 residues. The CDR3 loop is CASSESQWAYHEQFF. The CDR3, as DNA: TGCGCCAGCAGTGAGTCGCAGTGGGCGTACCATGAGCAGTTCTTC.

The V gene is TRBV29-1, the J gene TRBJ1-2; D is unresolved. The CDR3 spans 12 residues. Germline V gene sequence: CDR1 SQVTM, CDR2 ANQGSEA. As DNA, the CDR3 is TGCGGCGGCCGGGAAGCTAACTATGGCTACACCTTC. Residues: CGGREANYGYTF.

This clonotype was observed a handful of times. V is TRBV3-1 and J is TRBJ2-2, with D maybe TRBD1 (5 bases). The CDR3 has 14 amino acids. The V end was cut by 4 bases, the J end by 5 bases, with 11 bases between. The germline gives CDR1 LGHDT, CDR2 YNNKEL (reference sequence). Here the CDR3 DNA reads TGTGCCAGCAGCCCGCCGACAGATACCGGGGAGCTGTTTTTT. The encoded protein is CASSPPTDTGELFF.

In this sample, this clonotype turned up a few times. This sequence joins TRBV7-6 and TRBJ1-6, with D maybe TRBD1 (5 bases). V gave up 5 bases and J gave up 10 bases, with 18 bases separating them. This CDR3 spans 15 amino acids. CDR1 SGHVS and CDR2 FNYEAQ come from the germline V gene. The CDR3 protein is CASSPLGGLSSPLHF. CDR3 sequence (DNA): TGTGCCAGCAGCCCCCTCGGGGGTTTATCGTCACCCCTCCACTTT.

This clonotype has just a few counts. This rearrangement joins TRBV12-5 to TRBJ2-5; no clear D. Trimming took 7 bases from V and 5 from J, leaving 17 bases between them. Germline V gives CDR1 LGHNT, CDR2 FRNRAP. This CDR3 region has 14 residues. CDR3 sequence: CASARGGFGETQYF. The CDR3 nucleotides read TGTGCTAGTGCTCGTGGTGGATTCGGGGAGACCCAGTACTTC.

DNA for the CDR3: TGTGCCAGCAGTTTAGTCGGCAGGGGCTTCTCACCCCTCCACTTT. The encoded protein is CASSLVGRGFSPLHF. V gene TRBV12-3 or TRBV12-4 combines with J gene TRBJ1-6, with a weak D call TRBD1 (6 bases). The V gene lost 1 base and the J gene lost 10 bases, with 14 bases spanning the gap. The CDR3 covers 15 residues.

This clonotype has a count of ten or more. The CDR3 nucleotides read TGTGCCAGCAGCTTAGCCACCGGGGACAATCAGCCCCAGCATTTT. This translates into CASSLATGDNQPQHF. The chain recombines TRBV7-8 with TRBJ1-5; D gene unclear. The germline gives CDR1 SGHVS, CDR2 FQNEAQ. Trimming shortened V by 0 bases and J by 3 bases, and 9 bases separated the two germline ends. The CDR3 spans 15 residues.

This clonotype was counted only a few times. The V call is TRBV27, the J call TRBJ2-7; 8 nucleotides line up with TRBD1. Germline loops: CDR1 MNHEY, CDR2 SMNVEV (reference sequence). The CDR3 runs to 15 residues. Trimming cost V 5 bases and J 2 bases; bases outside gene matches: 8. CDR3 DNA: TGTGCCAGCAGTGTAGCAGGACAGGGACCCTACGAGCAGTACTTC. It encodes CASSVAGQGPYEQYF.